Listed below are T cell receptor beta chains from one sample, sequenced in a study of patients with pleural tuberculosis. Via MiXCR, TCRdb re-called the reads, giving one row per CDR3 protein. The profile shows under 55,000 distinct CDR3 sequences, about 7.3% of them singletons. The receptors shown here come from a human donor with pleural tuberculosis. Each CDR3 is given with its conserved first and last residue. The D gene is left open where the match is weak. Expanded clones get a size class; other rows say once, few or many, or leave the size out.

D: TRBD2
J: TRBJ2-1
V: TRBV28
size: .
DNA: TGTGCCAGCAGTTTTCGGCGACTAGCGGGAGCTGACAATGAGCAGTTCTTC
CDR3: CASSFRRLAGADNEQFF

D: .
J: TRBJ2-1
V: TRBV11-1
size: many
DNA: TGTGCCAGCAGCTTAGTCCTCTACAATGAGCAGTTCTTC
CDR3: CASSLVLYNEQFF

D: .
J: TRBJ1-1
V: TRBV27
size: many
DNA: TGTGCCAGCATCGGATTTTCTCGGGTGGGAGAGGCTTTCTTT
CDR3: CASIGFSRVGEAFF

D: .
J: TRBJ2-2
V: TRBV12-3/TRBV12-4
size: .
DNA: TGTGCCCAGGCAGCTCCGAACACCGGGGAGCTGTTTTTT
CDR3: CAQAAPNTGELFF

D: TRBD1
J: TRBJ1-1
V: TRBV6-2/TRBV6-3
size: many
DNA: TGTGCCAGCAGTTACGACAGGGTGAGCGCCACTGAAGCTTTCTTT
CDR3: CASSYDRVSATEAFF

D: .
J: TRBJ2-7
V: TRBV6-2/TRBV6-3
size: many
DNA: TGTGCCAGCAGGCTGACTAGTTACGAGCAGTACTTC
CDR3: CASRLTSYEQYF

D: .
J: TRBJ2-7
V: TRBV18
size: many
DNA: TGTGCCAGCTCACCAGGGACAAGGGCAGGCGAGCAGTACTTC
CDR3: CASSPGTRAGEQYF

D: .
J: TRBJ2-3
V: TRBV7-3
size: many
DNA: TGTGCCAGCAGCCCAATTAGCGCAGATACGCAGTATTTT
CDR3: CASSPISADTQYF

D: .
J: TRBJ2-3
V: TRBV6-2/TRBV6-3
size: .
DNA: TGTGCCAGCAGTTCTCGAGGGTCGGGAGTTGCAGATACGCAGTATTTT
CDR3: CASSSRGSGVADTQYF

D: .
J: TRBJ2-7
V: TRBV20-1
size: many
DNA: TGCAGTGCATTGACTACCGACGCCTACGAGCAGTACTTC
CDR3: CSALTTDAYEQYF

D: .
J: TRBJ2-5
V: TRBV20-1
size: many
DNA: TGCAGTGCTAGTAGGTACCCCCAAGAGACCCAGTACTTC
CDR3: CSASRYPQETQYF

D: .
J: TRBJ1-5
V: TRBV15
size: many
DNA: TGTGCCACCAAGGCGGTCCACGGTCCCCAGCATTTT
CDR3: CATKAVHGPQHF

D: .
J: TRBJ2-5
V: TRBV14
size: many
DNA: TGTGCCAGCAGCCAAGGCACGTGGACCCAGTACTTC
CDR3: CASSQGTWTQYF

D: .
J: TRBJ1-1
V: TRBV3-1
size: many
DNA: TGTGCCAGCAGCCAAGTTCGTGGGTTTGAAGCTTTCTTT
CDR3: CASSQVRGFEAFF

D: .
J: TRBJ1-6
V: TRBV3-1
size: few
DNA: TGTGCCAGCAGCGACCGGGCCGGGAATTCACCCCTCCACTTT
CDR3: CASSDRAGNSPLHF

D: .
J: TRBJ1-2
V: TRBV15
size: many
DNA: TGTGCCACCAGCAGAGATCAGGGCGGCTACACCTTC
CDR3: CATSRDQGGYTF

D: .
J: TRBJ2-3
V: TRBV5-4
size: .
DNA: TGTGCCAGCAGCTTGCAGCGGTTAGATACGCAGTATTTT
CDR3: CASSLQRLDTQYF

D: .
J: TRBJ1-3
V: TRBV28
size: many
DNA: TGTGCCAGCAGACTCTCGGCAGATCCAAACACCATATATTTT
CDR3: CASRLSADPNTIYF

D: .
J: TRBJ2-7
V: TRBV11-2
size: many
DNA: TGTGCCGGCAGCTTAGGAGGAGGGGTCTCCTACGAGCAGTACTTC
CDR3: CAGSLGGGVSYEQYF

D: TRBD1
J: TRBJ1-1
V: TRBV10-3
size: many
DNA: TGTGCCATCACGGGACAGATGAACACTGAAGCTTTCTTT
CDR3: CAITGQMNTEAFF

D: TRBD2
J: TRBJ2-5
V: TRBV2
size: many
DNA: TGTGCCAGCAGTGATTCCCTAGCGGGACAAGAGACCCAGTACTTC
CDR3: CASSDSLAGQETQYF

D: TRBD2
J: TRBJ2-5
V: TRBV18
size: many
DNA: TGTGCCAGCTCACCACCTTCTAGCGGAGGGGAGACCCAGTACTTC
CDR3: CASSPPSSGGETQYF

D: .
J: TRBJ2-3
V: TRBV5-1
size: few
DNA: TGCGCCAGCAGCGTTCAGGGTTCAGATACGCAGTATTTT
CDR3: CASSVQGSDTQYF

D: TRBD1
J: TRBJ1-5
V: TRBV29-1
size: .
DNA: TGCAGCGTATTGACAGGGTTTATTGGTAGCAATCAGCCCCAGCATTTT
CDR3: CSVLTGFIGSNQPQHF

D: .
J: TRBJ2-7
V: TRBV2
size: many
DNA: TGTGCCAGCAGTGAAAATGACGGGCAGGGGTCCTACGAGCAGTACTTC
CDR3: CASSENDGQGSYEQYF

D: TRBD2
J: TRBJ2-5
V: TRBV24-1
size: many
DNA: TGTGCCACCAGTGATCCCCGACTAGCGGACCAAGAGACCCAGTACTTC
CDR3: CATSDPRLADQETQYF

D: .
J: TRBJ1-4
V: TRBV7-6
size: many
DNA: TGTGCCAGCAGCTTACGCCCGACCACAACTAATGAAAAACTGTTTTTT
CDR3: CASSLRPTTTNEKLFF

D: .
J: TRBJ1-6
V: TRBV2
size: many
DNA: TGTGCCAGCAGTGAAGGCCCTGCGGGGCCCCTCCACTTT
CDR3: CASSEGPAGPLHF

D: .
J: TRBJ1-2
V: TRBV20-1
size: .
DNA: TGCAGTGCTAGAAAAGCGGGGTTAAGCACCTTC
CDR3: CSARKAGLSTF

D: .
J: TRBJ1-1
V: TRBV28
size: many
DNA: TGTGCCAGCAGTCCCCCCACTCTGAACACTGAAGCTTTCTTT
CDR3: CASSPPTLNTEAFF

D: .
J: TRBJ1-1
V: TRBV18
size: many
DNA: TGTGCCAGCCAGACAGGATTGAACACTGAAGCTTTCTTT
CDR3: CASQTGLNTEAFF

D: .
J: TRBJ1-5
V: TRBV20-1
size: many
DNA: TGCAGTGCTAGACGCAGCTCCAATCAGCCCCAGCATTTT
CDR3: CSARRSSNQPQHF

D: .
J: TRBJ2-3
V: TRBV11-2
size: medium-sized
DNA: TGTGCCAGCAGCCCCAGGGGTAGCGCAGATACGCAGTATTTT
CDR3: CASSPRGSADTQYF

D: TRBD2
J: TRBJ2-2
V: TRBV6-1
size: many
DNA: TGTGCCAGCAGAGTCGCGGGAGGGACCGGGGAGCTGTTTTTT
CDR3: CASRVAGGTGELFF

D: .
J: TRBJ2-1
V: TRBV15
size: many
DNA: TGTGCCACCCAATTACTGCAACACAATGAGCAGTTCTTC
CDR3: CATQLLQHNEQFF

D: TRBD2
J: TRBJ2-3
V: TRBV19
size: .
DNA: TGTGCCAGTAGGGCAAGCGGGAGTGCAGATACGCAGTATTTT
CDR3: CASRASGSADTQYF

D: TRBD1
J: TRBJ1-1
V: TRBV4-1
size: many
DNA: TGCGCCAGCAGTCTGACAGGGGCCCCCGAAGCTTTCTTT
CDR3: CASSLTGAPEAFF

D: .
J: TRBJ1-1
V: TRBV11-2
size: many
DNA: TGTGCCAGCAGACTCGGGGGCACAGGGTCCCCTGAAGCTTTCTTT
CDR3: CASRLGGTGSPEAFF

D: TRBD1
J: TRBJ1-4
V: TRBV9
size: few
DNA: TGTGCCAGCAGCGGAAGCGGACAGGGAAATGAACAACTGTTTTTT
CDR3: CASSGSGQGNEQLFF

D: .
J: TRBJ2-3
V: TRBV24-1
size: many
DNA: TGTGCCACCAGTGGCCGTGCGGATACGCAGTATTTT
CDR3: CATSGRADTQYF

D: TRBD1
J: TRBJ1-4
V: TRBV2
size: few
DNA: TGTGCCAGCAGTCCCGACAGGGTAAACGAAAAACTGTTTTTT
CDR3: CASSPDRVNEKLFF

D: TRBD1
J: TRBJ1-1
V: TRBV12-3/TRBV12-4
size: .
DNA: TGTGCCAGCAGGGGGACCGGGACAGGGGGACCGAACACTGAAGCTTCCTTT
CDR3: CASRGTGTGGPNTEASF

D: TRBD2
J: TRBJ2-1
V: TRBV27
size: many
DNA: TGTGCCAGCAGTTTATCGAGGCTAGCGGCTGAGCAGTTCTTC
CDR3: CASSLSRLAAEQFF

D: .
J: TRBJ1-5
V: TRBV12-3/TRBV12-4
size: many
DNA: TGTGCCAGCAGTTTAGTACCCCTTAGCAATCAGCCCCAGCATTTT
CDR3: CASSLVPLSNQPQHF